This record concerns one TCR beta chain sequence. Multiplex PCR with BIOMED2 TRB-A/B primer pools amplified TRB rearrangements. Each CDR3 protein is one row after TCRdb ran MiXCR on the multiplex PCR reads. This sample has roughly 7,000 distinct CDR3 sequences, with 31% found just once. This CDR3 spans 16 amino acids. V lost 2 bases, J lost 4 bases, and 18 bases lay in between. The germline CDR1 and CDR2 sequences are MNHEY and SMNVEV (reference sequence). This record belongs to a study of T and B cells in COVID-19 patients. Overall study: Most recovered patients had mild to moderate COVID-19 treated as outpatients.

TRB was amplified from about 250-500 ng of blood genomic DNA. This TCR came from a human donor with active COVID-19. Material: blood. The chain links TRBV27 to TRBJ2-7; D unresolved. The CDR3 DNA reads as TGTGCCAGCAGTTTAAGTCCCGCCCGGACGATTTACGAGCAGTACTTC. Translated: CASSLSPARTIYEQYF.